This section outlines one T cell receptor (beta chain) sequence together with its context. Its matching antigen is unknown. The sample comes from a study of CD8 T cells in Susac syndrome. Points from the study as a whole: The study acknowledged a relatively small number of individuals in its TCR sequencing and HLA analysis.

Germline V gene lookup returns CDR1 MNHNY and CDR2 SVGAGI (reference sequence). The V gene end was trimmed by 7 bases and the J gene end by 7 bases; junction bases not matched to a gene: 12. The CDR3 has 14 residues. A quantity of roughly 0.5 to 1 ug RNA underwent reverse transcription using random hexamers. Amplification of TCR beta CDR3 was carried out by immunoSEQ multiplex PCR, which covered 54 Vbeta and 13 Jbeta segments. MiXCR, run by TCRdb on the immunoSEQ multiplex PCR reads, gives a single entry per CDR3 protein. The sample has some 110,000 distinct CDR3 sequences, just under 95% seen once. Patients with Susac syndrome met diagnostic criteria that were recently defined for definite or probable disease.

The TCR originated in a human donor with Susac syndrome. The gene calls are TRBV6-6 and TRBJ1-2; 7 nucleotides match TRBD1. The sequenced material came from CD8+ T cells from PBMCs. The CDR3 nucleotides read TGTGCCAGCACCCCGGGGAGGGGGCATTTTGGCTACACCTTC. This sequence encodes CASTPGRGHFGYTF.